This TCR beta chain was recovered during a study of cytomegalovirus exposure and HLA in healthy donors. Overall study: Early released data had tens of millions of unique TCRs, all coming from HLA-typed donors.

PCR employed 60 Vbeta and 13 Jbeta primers. Produced via immunoSEQ multiplex PCR; TCRdb's table is partial and in-frame only. The data contain about 120,000 clones, 82% of them seen just once; the ten biggest clones take up approximately 1.5%. Study-wide findings and caveats: Presence/absence analyses supposed approximately even sequencing depth among donors.

As for this clone: Its antigen is not known.

Germline V lookup: CDR1 MNHNY, CDR2 SVGAGI (reference sequence). The CDR3 has 16 residues. Trimming cost V 6 bases and J 4 bases; bases outside gene matches: 11. This clonotype originated in a woman under 30 in good health and CMV-seronegative. The rearrangement links TRBV6-6 to TRBJ1-2; 10 bases match TRBD1. The sequenced sample consisted of PBMCs. The CDR3 protein is CASSPRDRGSSYGYTF. For the CDR3, the DNA is TGTGCCAGCAGCCCCCGGGACAGGGGTTCGAGCTATGGCTACACCTTC.